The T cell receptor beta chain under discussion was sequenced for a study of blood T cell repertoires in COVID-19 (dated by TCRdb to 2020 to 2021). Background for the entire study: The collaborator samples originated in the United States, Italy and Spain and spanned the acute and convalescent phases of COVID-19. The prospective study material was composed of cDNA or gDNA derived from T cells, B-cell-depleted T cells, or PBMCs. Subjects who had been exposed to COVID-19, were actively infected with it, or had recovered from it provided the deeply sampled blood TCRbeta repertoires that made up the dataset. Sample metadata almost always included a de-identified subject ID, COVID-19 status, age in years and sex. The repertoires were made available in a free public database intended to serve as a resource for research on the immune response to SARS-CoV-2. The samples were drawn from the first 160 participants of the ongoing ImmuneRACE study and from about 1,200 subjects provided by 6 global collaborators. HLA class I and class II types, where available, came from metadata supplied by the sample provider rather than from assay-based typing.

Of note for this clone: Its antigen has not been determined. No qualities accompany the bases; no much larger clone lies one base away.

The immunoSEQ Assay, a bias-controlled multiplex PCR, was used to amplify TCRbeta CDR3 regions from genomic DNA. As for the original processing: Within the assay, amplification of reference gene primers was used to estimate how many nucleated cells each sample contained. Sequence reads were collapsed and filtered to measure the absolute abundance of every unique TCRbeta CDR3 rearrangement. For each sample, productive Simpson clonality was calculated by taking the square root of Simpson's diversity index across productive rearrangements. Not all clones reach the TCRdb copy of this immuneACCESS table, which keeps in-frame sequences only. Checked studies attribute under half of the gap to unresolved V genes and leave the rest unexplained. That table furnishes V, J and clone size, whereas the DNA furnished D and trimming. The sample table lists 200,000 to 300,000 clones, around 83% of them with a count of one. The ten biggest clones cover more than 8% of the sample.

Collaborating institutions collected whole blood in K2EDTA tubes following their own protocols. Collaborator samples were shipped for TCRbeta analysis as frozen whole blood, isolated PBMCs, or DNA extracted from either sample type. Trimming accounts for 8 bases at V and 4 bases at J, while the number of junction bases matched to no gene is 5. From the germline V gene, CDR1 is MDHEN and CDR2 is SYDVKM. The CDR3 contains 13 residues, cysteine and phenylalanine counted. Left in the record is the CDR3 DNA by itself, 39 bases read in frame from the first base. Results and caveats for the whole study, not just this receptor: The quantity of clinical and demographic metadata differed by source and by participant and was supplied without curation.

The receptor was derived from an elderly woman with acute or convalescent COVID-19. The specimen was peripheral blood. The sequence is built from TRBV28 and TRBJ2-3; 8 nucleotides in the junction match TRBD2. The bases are TGTGCCAGCGCGGGCGGGGGGTCAGATACGCAGTATTTT. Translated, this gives CASAGGGSDTQYF. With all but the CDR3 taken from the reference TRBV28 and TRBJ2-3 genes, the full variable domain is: DVKVTQSSRYLVKRTGEKVFLECVQDMDHENMFWYRQDPGLGLRLIYFSYDVKMKEKGDIPEGYSVSREKKERFSLILESASTNQTSMYLCASAGGGSDTQYFGPGTRLTVL.